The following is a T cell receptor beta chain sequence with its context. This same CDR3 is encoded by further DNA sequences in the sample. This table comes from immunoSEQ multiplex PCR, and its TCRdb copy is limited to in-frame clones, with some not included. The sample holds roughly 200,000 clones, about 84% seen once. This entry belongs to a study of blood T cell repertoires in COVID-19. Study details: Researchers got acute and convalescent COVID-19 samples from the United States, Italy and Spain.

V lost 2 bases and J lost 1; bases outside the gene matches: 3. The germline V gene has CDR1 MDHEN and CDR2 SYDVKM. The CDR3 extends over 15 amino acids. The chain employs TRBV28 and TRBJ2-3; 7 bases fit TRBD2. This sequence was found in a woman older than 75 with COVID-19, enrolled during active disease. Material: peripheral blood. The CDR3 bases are TGTGCCAGCAGTTTAGCGGGAGCGGGCACAGATACGCAGTATTTT. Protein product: CASSLAGAGTDTQYF.